These T cell receptor beta chains were read from a single sample in a study of T cell responses to AZD1222 COVID-19 vaccine. Here immunoSEQ multiplex PCR was the method, and the copy in TCRdb shows in-frame clones only, minus some. The sample lists over 150,000 clones, 90% seen once, with around 1.5% in the top ten. Sequenced here: peripheral blood, sampled on day 0 of AZD1222 vaccination. The origin of the receptors is an adult in good health. The CDR3 runs from the conserved cysteine through the conserved F or W. D genes are given only for firm matches. Size is omitted from some rows. Given values are once, few, many or a class for expanded clones.

v_gene	j_gene	abundance	d_gene	CDR3aa	CDR3nt
TRBV4-3	TRBJ2-3	NA	NA	CASAAAVHGTQYF	TGCGCTTCCGCTGCTGCGGTTCATGGTACGCAGTATTTT
TRBV7-3	TRBJ2-3	NA	TRBD1	CASSLQPGQGTDTQYF	TGTGCCAGCAGCTTACAGCCTGGACAGGGGACAGATACGCAGTATTTT
TRBV7-2	TRBJ1-6	NA	NA	CASSPRWTASSVNSPLHF	TGTGCCAGCAGCCCCAGATGGACAGCCTCCTCTGTGAATTCACCCCTCCACTTT
TRBV20-1	TRBJ2-7	NA	NA	CSASNLGGSYEQYF	TGCAGTGCTAGTAATTTGGGGGGCTCCTACGAGCAGTACTTC
TRBV6-5	TRBJ1-3	NA	NA	CASSFQMGNGGNTIYF	TGTGCCAGCAGTTTTCAAATGGGCAACGGTGGAAACACCATATATTTT
TRBV4-3	TRBJ2-7	few	NA	CASSQEMVGGLAYEQYF	TGCGCCAGCAGCCAAGAGATGGTAGGGGGACTGGCCTACGAGCAGTACTTC
TRBV6-5	TRBJ2-7	NA	NA	CASSSFRDWAYEQYF	TGTGCCAGCAGCTCTTTCCGGGACTGGGCCTACGAGCAGTACTTC
TRBV18	TRBJ2-1	NA	NA	CASSPAGPQNEQFF	TGTGCCAGCTCACCAGCAGGGCCCCAGAATGAGCAGTTCTTC
TRBV4-1	TRBJ2-7	few	NA	CASSQDVGAGGYEQYF	TGCGCCAGCAGCCAAGATGTTGGGGCCGGGGGATACGAGCAGTACTTC
TRBV19	TRBJ1-1	NA	NA	CASSMVFPATEAFF	TGTGCCAGTAGTATGGTGTTCCCTGCCACTGAAGCTTTCTTT
TRBV7-2	TRBJ2-5	few	NA	CASSLRGETQYF	TGTGCCAGCAGCTTAAGGGGAGAGACCCAGTACTTC
TRBV21-1	TRBJ2-7	NA	NA	CASSKWRGEGYEQYF	TGTGCCAGCAGCAAATGGAGGGGCGAGGGCTACGAGCAGTACTTC
TRBV27	TRBJ1-1	NA	TRBD1	CASGQGYPSEAFF	TGTGCCAGTGGACAGGGATATCCTTCTGAAGCTTTCTTT
TRBV5-4	TRBJ1-5	NA	NA	CASSLDQGNQPQHF	TGTGCCAGCAGCTTGGATCAGGGAAATCAGCCCCAGCATTTT
TRBV11-2	TRBJ1-2	NA	TRBD1	CASSAQGQGLIGYTF	TGTGCCAGCAGCGCACAGGGACAGGGGCTGATTGGCTACACCTTC
TRBV5-5	TRBJ2-7	NA	TRBD2	CASSHAGLAGVEQYF	TGTGCCAGCAGCCACGCGGGACTAGCTGGAGTTGAGCAGTACTTC
TRBV10-3	TRBJ1-5	NA	NA	CAISEIGQDQPQHF	TGTGCCATCAGTGAGATAGGGCAGGACCAGCCCCAGCATTTT
TRBV4-3	TRBJ1-6	NA	TRBD1	CASSQDGDRAANSPLHF	TGCGCCAGCAGCCAAGATGGTGACAGGGCGGCCAATTCACCCCTCCACTTT
TRBV6-2/TRBV6-3	TRBJ1-1	NA	TRBD1	CASSHPAGQENTEAFF	TGTGCCAGCAGCCATCCCGCGGGACAGGAGAACACTGAAGCTTTCTTT
TRBV6-5	TRBJ1-5	NA	NA	CASSTGRGRNQPQHF	TGTGCCAGCAGCACCGGACGGGGCCGCAATCAGCCCCAGCATTTT
TRBV18	TRBJ1-1	NA	NA	CASSPQGGNTEAFF	TGTGCCAGCTCACCACAGGGCGGGAACACTGAAGCTTTCTTT
TRBV29-1	TRBJ1-5	NA	NA	CSALWGNNQPQHF	TGCAGCGCGCTGTGGGGGAACAATCAGCCCCAGCATTTT
TRBV4-2	TRBJ1-4	NA	TRBD1	CASSQGTATNEKLFF	TGTGCCAGCAGCCAGGGGACAGCAACTAATGAAAAACTGTTTTTT
TRBV7-2	TRBJ1-4	NA	TRBD1	CASSPGQGATNEKLFF	TGTGCCAGCAGCCCCGGACAGGGAGCAACTAATGAAAAACTGTTTTTT
TRBV12-3/TRBV12-4	TRBJ2-5	NA	NA	CASSLNRETQYF	TGTGCCAGCAGTTTAAACCGGGAGACCCAGTACTTC
TRBV6-2/TRBV6-3	TRBJ1-2	NA	NA	CASSLGVTDYGYTF	TGTGCCAGCAGTTTAGGAGTCACCGACTATGGCTACACCTTC
TRBV6-5	TRBJ1-2	NA	NA	CASSSMKGGDYGYTF	TGTGCCAGCAGTTCCATGAAGGGGGGTGACTATGGCTACACCTTC
TRBV18	TRBJ1-3	NA	NA	CASSPRTVLQTGGNTIYF	TGTGCCAGCTCACCACGGACGGTTTTACAAACAGGAGGAAACACCATATATTTT
TRBV4-1	TRBJ2-3	NA	TRBD1	CASSQGQGDTDTQYF	TGCGCCAGCAGCCAAGGACAGGGCGACACAGATACGCAGTATTTT
TRBV2	TRBJ1-6	NA	NA	CASSGGTLNSPLHF	TGTGCCAGCAGTGGTGGGACCCTAAATTCACCCCTCCACTTT
TRBV28	TRBJ1-5	NA	NA	CASLKTPHDQPQHF	TGTGCCAGCCTCAAAACACCACACGATCAGCCCCAGCATTTT
TRBV19	TRBJ1-5	NA	TRBD1	CASRGTGGGYSNQPQHF	TGTGCCAGTCGAGGGACAGGGGGCGGGTATAGCAATCAGCCCCAGCATTTT
TRBV19	TRBJ2-1	NA	TRBD2	CASSIIAGTDSSYNEQFF	TGTGCCAGTAGTATAATAGCGGGGACTGATAGCTCCTACAATGAGCAGTTCTTC
TRBV2	TRBJ2-5	NA	TRBD1	CASSTPRTGTGGTQYF	TGTGCCAGCAGTACACCGAGGACCGGGACAGGGGGCACCCAGTACTTC
TRBV10-3	TRBJ1-1	NA	NA	CATQDTPAPNTEAFF	TGTGCCACCCAGGACACCCCAGCCCCGAACACTGAAGCTTTCTTT
TRBV6-1	TRBJ1-1	NA	NA	CASSEIRLTGTEAFF	TGTGCCAGCAGTGAAATAAGGCTTACGGGTACTGAAGCTTTCTTT
TRBV19	TRBJ1-2	NA	NA	CASSWAQVDPYGYTF	TGTGCCAGTAGTTGGGCCCAGGTCGACCCCTATGGCTACACCTTC